The 8 T cell receptor beta chains below all came from one sample that was sequenced in a study of chemoradiotherapy in HPV16-positive cancers. Sequencing was performed with immunoSEQ multiplex PCR; in TCRdb, only in-frame clones are kept and a portion is missing. The table lists approximately 32,000 clones, roughly nine tenths of them singletons. The specimen comprised blood, sampled from a patient who underwent chemoradiotherapy. These receptors were taken from a human donor with HPV-associated anogenital cancer.

The chain employs TRBV5-1 and TRBJ2-7, with TRBD1 identical over 7 bases. The germline gives CDR1 SGHRS, CDR2 YFSETQ. The CDR3 is 14 amino acids. J lost 3 bases, V lost 3 bases, and 6 bases had no gene match. The CDR3 DNA reads as TGCGCCAGCAGCTCAGGGACAGCTCTCTACGAGCAGTACTTC. It specifies CASSSGTALYEQYF.

The chain couples TRBV11-3 to TRBJ1-4; the match to TRBD1 covers 8 bases. Trimming cost V 5 bases and J 6 bases; bases outside gene matches: 5. The germline gives CDR1 SGHNT, CDR2 YENEEA. The CDR3 spans 14 residues. The CDR3 DNA follows: TGTGCCAGCAGCACACAGGGGGAGGATGAAAAACTGTTTTTT. This encodes CASSTQGEDEKLFF.

This clone was seen once. The chain has TRBV5-6 and TRBJ2-7, with D perhaps matching TRBD1 (7 bases). Per the germline V gene, CDR1 is SGHDT and CDR2 is YYEEEE. V lost 0 bases and J 6 bases, leaving 16 bases between the germline ends. This CDR3 comprises 15 residues. The CDR3 coding sequence is TGTGCCAGCAGCTTGGGCACAGGGGTCGGGGGCGAGCAGTACTTC. Residues: CASSLGTGVGGEQYF.

The rearrangement uses TRBV4-2 and TRBJ1-3, with TRBD1 identical over 8 bases. The CDR3 contains 15 residues. The junction had 1 base not matched to a gene; V was cut back by 1 base and J by 2 bases. CDR1 LGHNA and CDR2 YNFKEQ come from the germline V gene. CDR3 residues: CASSQVTGAGNTIYF. The CDR3 DNA sequence: TGTGCCAGCAGCCAAGTGACAGGGGCTGGAAACACCATATATTTT.

The V gene is TRBV4-1, the J gene TRBJ2-3; 8 nucleotides line up with TRBD2. The CDR3 length is 15 residues. The germline V gene encodes CDR1 MGHRA and CDR2 YSYEKL. V shed 0 bases and J 7 bases; nucleotides not matched to a gene: 6. The CDR3 loop reads CASSQEEQRGHTQYF. The CDR3 DNA reads TGCGCCAGCAGCCAAGAGGAGCAGCGGGGGCATACGCAGTATTTT.

The chain links TRBV6-1 to TRBJ2-2; D may match TRBD1 or TRBD2 (5 bases each). Germline V gene lookup returns CDR1 MNHNS and CDR2 SASEGT. The CDR3 is 14 residues long. The V end lost 6 bases, the J end lost 5 bases, and 13 bases lay between the germline ends. As DNA, the CDR3 is TGTGCCAGCAGGGGGACGGCGGGTACCGGGGAGCTGTTTTTT. It is translated as CASRGTAGTGELFF.

This sequence joins TRBV7-2 and TRBJ2-2; D unclear. CDR1 and CDR2 (germline): SGHTA, FQGNSA. Trimming removed 1 base at V and 5 bases at J, with 8 bases between. This CDR3 contains 14 residues. The CDR3 here is CASSLGTSTGELFF. CDR3 coding DNA: TGTGCCAGCAGCTTAGGAACTTCTACCGGGGAGCTGTTTTTT.

J is TRBJ2-3 and V is TRBV5-6; TRBD2 is a possible D gene (6 bases). CDR3 length: 15 amino acids. Per the germline V gene, CDR1 is SGHDT and CDR2 is YYEEEE. Between the trimmed V and J ends, which lost 2 bases and 0 bases, there was a span of 10 bases. The CDR3 spells CASSFSGLSTDTQYF. CDR3 coding DNA: TGTGCCAGCAGCTTTAGCGGACTAAGCACAGATACGCAGTATTTT.